These T cell receptor beta chains were read from a single sample in a study of blood T cell repertoires in COVID-19. Clones were sequenced by immunoSEQ multiplex PCR, and TCRdb holds only the in-frame ones, with some missing. The sample contains 180,000 or so clones, 87% of which appear only once. The sequenced sample consisted of peripheral blood. These receptors were obtained from a woman aged 45 to 65 with acute or convalescent COVID-19. The CDR3 runs from the conserved cysteine through the conserved F or W. A D gene is named only where the DNA matches it firmly. Size values are once, few and many counts, or a class for expanded clones, and some rows have none.

CDR3aa: CASRSVTGELFF; CDR3nt: TGTGCCAGCAGAAGCGTGACCGGGGAGCTGTTTTTT; d_gene: NA; v_gene: TRBV12-3/TRBV12-4; j_gene: TRBJ2-2; abundance: NA
CDR3aa: CASSEDDFPHSEAFF; CDR3nt: TGTGCCAGCAGTGAAGATGACTTCCCGCACTCTGAAGCTTTCTTT; d_gene: NA; v_gene: TRBV6-1; j_gene: TRBJ1-1; abundance: once
CDR3aa: CASALTSRLAGLTKNIQYF; CDR3nt: TGTGCCAGCGCTCTGACCTCAAGACTAGCGGGATTAACCAAAAACATTCAGTACTTC; d_gene: TRBD2; v_gene: TRBV19; j_gene: TRBJ2-4; abundance: NA
CDR3aa: CASSPRTGVVF; CDR3nt: TGTGCCAGCAGTCCTAGGACAGGCGTCGTTTTT; d_gene: TRBD1; v_gene: TRBV2; j_gene: TRBJ1-5; abundance: NA
CDR3aa: CASSRGGPGPFQETQYF; CDR3nt: TGTGCCAGCAGCCGGGGGGGGCCGGGACCGTTTCAAGAGACCCAGTACTTC; d_gene: TRBD2; v_gene: TRBV11-2; j_gene: TRBJ2-5; abundance: once
CDR3aa: CASSRQGAGYGYTF; CDR3nt: TGTGCCAGCAGCCGACAGGGGGCTGGCTATGGCTACACCTTC; d_gene: TRBD1; v_gene: TRBV25-1; j_gene: TRBJ1-2; abundance: NA
CDR3aa: CASSSPGEGETQYF; CDR3nt: TGTGCCAGCAGCTCGCCTGGAGAGGGAGAGACCCAGTACTTC; d_gene: NA; v_gene: TRBV7-9; j_gene: TRBJ2-5; abundance: NA
CDR3aa: CASSLGTLNLRETQYF; CDR3nt: TGTGCCAGCAGCTTAGGGACTCTCAACCTCAGGGAGACCCAGTACTTC; d_gene: NA; v_gene: TRBV7-6; j_gene: TRBJ2-5; abundance: NA
CDR3aa: CASSYYRAHGNEQFF; CDR3nt: TGTGCCAGCAGTTACTACAGGGCGCATGGAAATGAGCAGTTCTTC; d_gene: NA; v_gene: TRBV27; j_gene: TRBJ2-1; abundance: NA
CDR3aa: CASSQSGGNGETQYF; CDR3nt: TGTGCCAGCAGCCAATCCGGGGGGAACGGAGAGACCCAGTACTTC; d_gene: TRBD2; v_gene: TRBV11-3; j_gene: TRBJ2-5; abundance: once
CDR3aa: CASSFLSGRSVSYEQYF; CDR3nt: TGCGCCAGCAGCTTCCTTTCCGGCAGGTCGGTCTCCTACGAGCAGTACTTC; d_gene: NA; v_gene: TRBV5-1; j_gene: TRBJ2-7; abundance: NA
CDR3aa: CASSELYRGTEAFF; CDR3nt: TGTGCCAGCAGTGAATTGTACAGGGGCACTGAAGCTTTCTTT; d_gene: TRBD1; v_gene: TRBV25-1; j_gene: TRBJ1-1; abundance: NA
CDR3aa: CASSGQGGNEQYF; CDR3nt: TGTGCCAGCAGCGGACAGGGGGGAAACGAGCAGTACTTC; d_gene: TRBD1; v_gene: TRBV6-2/TRBV6-3; j_gene: TRBJ2-7; abundance: NA
CDR3aa: CASSLNSYNEQFF; CDR3nt: TGTGCCAGCAGCTTAAACAGCTACAATGAGCAGTTCTTC; d_gene: NA; v_gene: TRBV11-2; j_gene: TRBJ2-1; abundance: NA
CDR3aa: CASSQGGGGTEAFF; CDR3nt: TGTGCCAGCTCACAAGGGGGCGGTGGCACTGAAGCTTTCTTT; d_gene: TRBD1; v_gene: TRBV18; j_gene: TRBJ1-1; abundance: NA